Presented here are 15 T cell receptor beta chains from one specimen sequenced in a study of cytomegalovirus exposure and HLA in healthy donors. Use of 60 Vbeta and 13 Jbeta primers characterized the PCR. Libraries were prepared by immunoSEQ multiplex PCR; TCRdb keeps only in-frame clonotypes and omits some of them. The sample consists of approximately 170,000 clones, over 70% of them appearing once. Sample: PBMCs. Source of these receptors: a boy younger than 10 in good health and CMV-seronegative.

The chain links TRBV6-4 to TRBJ2-7, with D tentatively TRBD1 (6 bases). Germline lookup yields CDR1 MRHNA and CDR2 SNTAGT. The CDR3 totals 15 residues. Trimming removed 7 bases from V and 0 bases from J, with 16 bases in between. The CDR3 reads CASTGTGPHSYEQYF. CDR3 DNA sequence: TGTGCCAGCACAGGAACAGGGCCCCACTCCTACGAGCAGTACTTC.

The rearrangement uses TRBV6-5 and TRBJ1-6; D possibly corresponds to TRBD1 (6 bases). Germline CDR1 is MNHEY and CDR2 is SVGAGI. V lost 3 bases and J lost 7, with 13 bases in between. The CDR3 runs 15 residues. In DNA, the CDR3 is TGTGCCAGCAGTTATAAACAGGGCCTGAATTCACCCCTCCACTTT. It translates to CASSYKQGLNSPLHF.

The chain uses TRBV11-3 and TRBJ2-3, with D perhaps TRBD1 (6 bases). Germline V gives CDR1 SGHNT, CDR2 YENEEA. V lost 3 bases, J lost 0 bases, and 10 bases lay in between. The CDR3 runs 15 residues. The CDR3 DNA reads TGTGCCAGCAGCTTGACGACAGGAAGCACAGATACGCAGTATTTT. Translation gives CASSLTTGSTDTQYF. Together with reference TRBV11-3 and TRBJ2-3, the CDR3 gives the full variable domain: EAGVVQSPRYKIIEKKQPVAFWCNPISGHNTLYWYLQNLGQGPELLIRYENEEAVDDSQLPKDRFSAERLKGVDSTLKIQPAELGDSAVYLCASSLTTGSTDTQYFGPGTRLTVL.

The chain recombines TRBV19 with TRBJ2-7; 9 bases line up with TRBD2. Unmatched junction bases numbered 7, after V lost 5 bases and J lost 2 bases. The CDR3 runs to 15 residues. CDR1 LNHDA and CDR2 SQIVND come from the germline V gene (reference sequence). The CDR3 here is CASSARLAEPYEQYF. Written as DNA, the CDR3 is TGTGCCAGTAGTGCCCGACTAGCGGAGCCCTACGAGCAGTACTTC.

The V gene is TRBV19, the J gene TRBJ2-5, with 9 bases lining up with TRBD1. The germline V gene encodes CDR1 LNHDA and CDR2 SQIVND (reference sequence). The ends lost 5 bases at V and 5 bases at J; junction bases unmatched: 6. The CDR3 loop spans 14 amino acids. The CDR3, as DNA: TGTGCCAGTAGTCTAAACAGGGGGCTGGAGACCCAGTACTTC. It codes for CASSLNRGLETQYF.

This clone was counted once. This chain connects TRBV5-1 to TRBJ2-3; 9 bases are shared with TRBD2. Germline V gives CDR1 SGHRS, CDR2 YFSETQ. The CDR3 covers 16 residues. V gave up 0 bases and J gave up 4 bases; unmatched junction bases: 6. CDR3 sequence (DNA): TGCGCCAGCAGCTTGGCGGTTAGCGGGAGCCCAGATACGCAGTATTTT. It is translated as CASSLAVSGSPDTQYF.

V gene TRBV13 combines with J gene TRBJ2-7, with 13 nucleotides matching TRBD2. Germline V gene sequence: CDR1 PRHDT, CDR2 FYEKMQ (reference sequence). The V segment lost 5 bases and the J segment 5 bases; nucleotides outside the gene matches: 3. This CDR3 comprises 14 residues. CDR3 nucleotide sequence: TGTGCCAGCAGCACAGGACTAGCGGGAGACGAGCAGTACTTC. It translates to CASSTGLAGDEQYF.

J is TRBJ2-1 and V is TRBV6-5; D might be TRBD2 (6 bases). Trimming pared 6 bases from V and 7 bases from J, leaving 13 bases between. The CDR3 totals 13 residues. The germline V gene has CDR1 MNHEY and CDR2 SVGAGI. The CDR3 nucleotides are TGTGCCAGCAGCCTGGGGGGTTCGAATGAGCAGTTCTTC. Translated: CASSLGGSNEQFF.

The V and J genes are TRBV30 and TRBJ1-6; 9 bases fit TRBD1. V was clipped by 8 bases and J by 8 bases; unmatched bases: 7. The length of the CDR3 is 13 residues. From germline, CDR1 is GTSNPN and CDR2 SVGIG (reference sequence). CDR3: CAGRDRVDSPLHF. CDR3 nucleotides: TGTGCCGGCCGGGACAGGGTGGATTCACCCCTCCACTTT.

The rearrangement uses TRBV5-1 and TRBJ2-1; 9 nucleotides line up with TRBD2. CDR3 length: 18 amino acids. Losses at the gene ends were 1 base for V and 5 bases for J; bases not matched to a gene: 13. CDR1 SGHRS and CDR2 YFSETQ come from the germline V gene. Here the CDR3 reads CASSLYQGGRVYDNEQFF. The CDR3 DNA is TGCGCCAGCAGCTTGTATCAGGGCGGGAGGGTGTATGACAATGAGCAGTTCTTC.

This sequence joins TRBV6-5 and TRBJ1-2; 8 positions agree with TRBD1. Trimming at V came to 2 bases and at J to 6 bases, leaving 11 bases not matched to a gene. This CDR3 spans 16 amino acids. Germline CDR1 MNHEY, CDR2 SVGAGI. CDR3 loop: CASSYRTADRENGYTF. The CDR3 region has the DNA TGTGCCAGCAGTTACCGGACGGCGGACAGGGAAAATGGCTACACCTTC.

V usage is TRBV6-5 and J usage is TRBJ2-2, with D tentatively TRBD2 (6 bases). The V gene's germline CDR1 is MNHEY and CDR2 SVGAGI. The CDR3 covers 15 residues. Trimming took off 4 bases at V and 0 bases at J, with 9 bases between the two ends. Here the CDR3 reads CASSLEGSNTGELFF. CDR3 sequence (DNA): TGTGCCAGCAGTTTGGAGGGATCGAACACCGGGGAGCTGTTTTTT.

This chain's CDR3 is CASSTLNRGYEQYV. For the CDR3, the DNA is TGTGCCAGCAGCACACTTAACAGGGGTTACGAGCAGTACGTC. The chain employs TRBV11-2 and TRBJ2-7, with TRBD1 matching 7 bases. Germline V lookup: CDR1 SGHAT, CDR2 FQNNGV. V lost 5 bases and J lost 4; bases outside the gene matches: 8. The CDR3 runs 14 residues.

In its sample, this clone was seen once. The chain uses TRBV5-1 and TRBJ2-1, with 8 bases matching TRBD2. Germline CDR1 reads SGHRS; CDR2 reads YFSETQ. The CDR3 is 14 amino acids. The V and J ends lost 7 bases and 2 bases, in that order; junction bases with no gene match: 5. In DNA form, the CDR3 reads TGCGCCAGCGCAACTAGCGGTACCTACAATGAGCAGTTCTTC. It yields the protein CASATSGTYNEQFF.

V usage is TRBV30 and J usage is TRBJ2-3, with a tentative D call TRBD2 (5 bases). Germline assignment: CDR1 GTSNPN and CDR2 SVGIG (reference sequence). The CDR3 runs to 12 residues. Trimming cost V 5 bases and J 2 bases, with 8 bases left between them. CDR3 residues: CAWDDYTDTQYF. CDR3 nucleotides: TGTGCCTGGGATGACTACACAGATACGCAGTATTTT.